These 8 T cell receptor beta chains originate from one sample sequenced in a study of radiotherapy plus CTLA-4 blockade in lung cancer. Sequenced by immunoSEQ multiplex PCR; TCRdb stores in-frame clones only, minus some. The table shows about 90,000 clones, with about two thirds occurring only once. This sample comprised peripheral blood, obtained from a patient treated with radiotherapy plus ipilimumab. All receptors come from a human donor with non-small cell lung cancer that progressed on radiotherapy plus ipilimumab.

This clone has just a few counts. The CDR3: CASSWGYEQYF. The CDR3 DNA is TGTGCCAGCAGTTGGGGCTACGAGCAGTACTTC. The V gene is TRBV6-5, the J gene TRBJ2-7; D unresolved. The V end lost 4 bases, the J end lost 3 bases, and 4 bases lay between the germline ends. There are 11 residues in the CDR3. The V gene's germline CDR1 is MNHEY and CDR2 SVGAGI.

The rearrangement joins TRBV28 to TRBJ2-1; D is unclear. From germline, CDR1 is MDHEN and CDR2 SYDVKM. This CDR3 is 18 amino acids long. The V end lost 5 bases, the J end lost 3 bases, and 23 bases lay between the germline ends. This chain's CDR3 is CASSPSLGVAARYNEQFF. CDR3 nucleotide sequence: TGTGCCAGCAGTCCCTCCCTTGGGGTTGCGGCCCGCTACAATGAGCAGTTCTTC.

The chain combines TRBV18 with TRBJ2-3; D perhaps matches TRBD2 (6 bases). This CDR3 region has 14 residues. CDR1 and CDR2 (germline): KGHSH, LQKENI. V lost 10 bases and J 1 base, leaving 15 bases between the germline ends. The CDR3 region is CATTLTGGTDTQYF. As DNA, the CDR3 is TGTGCCACCACCCTGACGGGGGGCACAGATACGCAGTATTTT. The entire variable domain, with the rest obtained from reference TRBV18 and TRBJ2-3, is as follows: NAGVMQNPRHLVRRRGQEARLRCSPMKGHSHVYWYRQLPEEGLKFMVYLQKENIIDESGMPKERFSAEFPKEGPSILRIQQVVRGDSAAYFCATTLTGGTDTQYFGPGTRLTVL.

The chain has TRBV27 and TRBJ1-1; D possibly corresponds to TRBD1 (5 bases). Germline CDR1 MNHEY, CDR2 SMNVEV (reference sequence). There are 14 residues in the CDR3. Trimming removed 3 bases from V and 0 bases from J, with 8 bases in between. This CDR3 reads CASSLIGVNTEAFF. The CDR3 DNA reads as TGTGCCAGCAGTTTGATAGGGGTGAACACTGAAGCTTTCTTT.

V is TRBV28 and J is TRBJ2-1, with TRBD2 identical over 7 bases. Germline values: CDR1 MDHEN, CDR2 SYDVKM. The CDR3 has 16 residues. The V gene end was trimmed by 6 bases and the J gene end by 5 bases; junction bases not matched to a gene: 13. CDR3 DNA: TGTGCCAGCAGCCCCGCCCCCCTAGCGGTAAACAATGAGCAGTTCTTC. Translated, it gives CASSPAPLAVNNEQFF.

The chain couples TRBV7-8 to TRBJ1-4; D call uncertain. Trimming took off 1 base at V and 2 bases at J, with 11 bases between the two ends. CDR1 is SGHVS and CDR2 is FQNEAQ in the germline V gene. The CDR3 runs to 16 residues. The CDR3 here is CASSLGWAVTNEKLFF. As DNA, the CDR3 is TGTGCCAGCAGCTTAGGTTGGGCGGTTACTAATGAAAAACTGTTTTTT.

This rearrangement joins TRBV27 to TRBJ2-7; D is possibly TRBD2 (6 bases). CDR3 size: 12 residues. The V end was cut by 3 bases, the J end by 4 bases, with 7 bases between. Germline loops: CDR1 MNHEY, CDR2 SMNVEV (reference sequence). The CDR3 DNA is TGTGCCAGCAGTTTTGGGGGGTACGAGCAGTACTTC. As protein: CASSFGGYEQYF.

The J gene is TRBJ1-1, the V gene TRBV6-6; D is perhaps TRBD1 (6 bases). V lost 0 bases, J lost 12 bases, and 11 bases lay in between. CDR3 length equals 12 residues. Germline V gene lookup returns CDR1 MNHNY and CDR2 SVGAGI (reference sequence). The CDR3 DNA is TGTGCCAGCAGTTACTCCAGGGGTGGAACTTTCTTT. It yields the protein CASSYSRGGTFF.